This T cell receptor (beta chain) was sequenced during a study of blood T cell repertoires in COVID-19. V lost 3 bases and J lost 0, with 9 bases in between. The CDR3 sequence is 15 residues long. Per germline, CDR1 LNHDA and CDR2 SQIVND (reference sequence). Generated by immunoSEQ multiplex PCR, the TCRdb table keeps only in-frame clones and is missing some. The table shows around 300,000 clones, with roughly nine tenths occurring only once. The origin of this receptor is a woman in her forties who had recovered from COVID-19. Material: peripheral blood. V usage is TRBV19 and J usage is TRBJ1-5; D remains unclear. The CDR3 loop is CASSISVNSNQPQHF. The CDR3 nucleotides read TGTGCCAGTAGTATTTCGGTTAATAGCAATCAGCCCCAGCATTTT.